Following are 28 T cell receptor beta chains from one sample sequenced in a study of spatial heterogeneity in lung cancer. The time point denotes: blood at routine non-recurrence follow-up after resection. TCRdb redid the calling of the 5' RACE reads with MiXCR, one entry per CDR3 protein. This table holds 55,000 to 75,000 distinct CDR3 sequences, 8% to 9.5% found once. Sequenced material: PBMCs, taken at follow-up. The receptors here all came from a female donor with early-stage non-small cell lung cancer.

This clonotype was detected many times. The rearrangement links TRBV28 to TRBJ2-1; maybe TRBD2 (5 bases). V was shortened by 3 bases and J by 0 bases, with 9 bases between the two germline ends. From germline, CDR1 is MDHEN and CDR2 SYDVKM. The CDR3 length is 15 residues. The CDR3 spells CASSFSGNSYNEQFF. The CDR3 nucleotides are TGTGCCAGCAGTTTTTCGGGGAACTCCTACAATGAGCAGTTCTTC.

The table lists this clonotype with many counts. V usage is TRBV28 and J usage is TRBJ2-1; D call uncertain. The CDR3 totals 20 residues. V shed 6 bases and J shed 12 bases, with 39 bases lying between them. Germline loops: CDR1 MDHEN, CDR2 SYDVKM. The CDR3 region has the DNA TGTGCCAGCAGCCCTACCGACGGACGTCCCCCTTACAATGAGTGGGGTAGGCAGTTCTTC. Protein sequence: CASSPTDGRPPYNEWGRQFF.

This clonotype was counted many times. This chain connects TRBV2 to TRBJ2-1, with D maybe TRBD2 (6 bases). The V gene's germline CDR1 is SNHLY and CDR2 FYNNEI. V lost 7 bases to trimming and J lost 7 bases, with 17 bases between them. The CDR3 spans 14 residues. Written as DNA, the CDR3 is TGTGCCAGCAATGACGGGAGAGGTAGTAATGAGCAGTTCTTC. It translates to CASNDGRGSNEQFF. Full variable domain (outside the CDR3, taken from reference TRBV2 and TRBJ2-1): EPEVTQTPSHQVTQMGQEVILRCVPISNHLYFYWYRQILGQKVEFLVSFYNNEISEKSEIFDDQFSVERPDGSNFTLKIRSTKLEDSAMYFCASNDGRGSNEQFFGPGTRLTVL.

This clonotype was picked up a small number of times. The CDR3: CSALPGQDIYEQYF. CDR3 in DNA: TGCAGTGCTCTACCCGGACAGGATATCTACGAGCAGTACTTC. The chain links TRBV20-1 to TRBJ2-7, with 7 bases aligning to TRBD1. The CDR3 runs 14 residues. V was clipped by 5 bases and J by 3 bases; unmatched bases: 10. CDR1 DFQATT and CDR2 SNEGSKA come from the germline V gene (reference sequence).

The sample holds many counts of this clonotype. The chain links TRBV10-3 to TRBJ2-5; no firm D call. V lost 2 bases and J 2 bases, leaving 6 bases between the germline ends. Germline lookup yields CDR1 ENHRY and CDR2 SYGVKD. The CDR3 covers 13 residues. CDR3 in amino acids: CAISEPPQETQYF. For the CDR3, the DNA is TGTGCCATCAGTGAGCCCCCTCAAGAGACCCAGTACTTC.

This clonotype was picked up a small number of times. The chain is built from TRBV24-1 and TRBJ2-1; D possibly corresponds to TRBD1 (6 bases). The length of the CDR3 is 16 residues. Trimming took 4 bases from V and 1 from J, leaving 13 bases between them. Germline loops: CDR1 KGHDR, CDR2 SFDVKD. CDR3 amino acids: CATSEGTLFSYNEQFF. CDR3 DNA: TGTGCCACCAGTGAAGGGACACTTTTTTCCTACAATGAGCAGTTCTTC.

This clonotype was seen more than once but under ten times. The chain joins TRBV12-3 or TRBV12-4 to TRBJ2-7, with 10 nucleotides matching TRBD2. Trimming took 3 bases from V and 0 from J; bases not matched to a gene: 8. The CDR3 has 17 amino acids. For the CDR3, the DNA is TGTGCCAGCAGTTTTTCCCCCGGACTAGCGGCCTCCTACGAGCAGTACTTC. Protein sequence: CASSFSPGLAASYEQYF.

This clonotype was observed many times. The rearrangement uses TRBV5-5 and TRBJ2-2; 9 nucleotides align to TRBD1. Trimming at V came to 2 bases and at J to 6 bases, leaving 5 bases not matched to a gene. Germline CDR1 reads SGHKS; CDR2 reads YYEKEE (reference sequence). This CDR3 is built from 15 residues. CDR3 sequence: CASSFGTGGPGELFF. The DNA of the CDR3 is TGTGCCAGCAGCTTCGGAACAGGGGGCCCCGGGGAGCTGTTTTTT.

The table lists this clonotype with many counts. V gene TRBV27 combines with J gene TRBJ1-5; D might be TRBD1 (5 bases). V lost 5 bases, J lost 4 bases, and 18 bases lay in between. Per germline, CDR1 MNHEY and CDR2 SMNVEV (reference sequence). There are 16 residues in the CDR3. The chain's CDR3 is CASSALMGDGNQPQHF. CDR3 nucleotide sequence: TGTGCCAGCAGTGCTCTGATGGGGGACGGGAATCAGCCCCAGCATTTT.

This chain connects TRBV7-2 to TRBJ2-1; maybe TRBD1 (6 bases). The CDR3 has 16 amino acids. V was clipped by 6 bases and J by 8 bases, with 23 bases between them. Germline CDR1 and CDR2: SGHTA and FQGNSA. The CDR3 bases are TGTGCCAGCAGACATCAGGACAGAGCCCTCCGGGATGAGCAGTTCTTC. Protein product: CASRHQDRALRDEQFF.

This clonotype was detected ten times or more. The J gene is TRBJ1-1, the V gene TRBV19; D remains unclear. V was trimmed by 2 bases and J by 2 bases, leaving 6 bases between them. The CDR3 sequence is 13 residues long. Germline V gene data show CDR1 as LNHDA and CDR2 as SQIVND (reference sequence). CDR3 DNA sequence: TGTGCCAGTAGTATATCAGTTAACACTGAAGCTTTCTTT. The encoded protein is CASSISVNTEAFF.

This clonotype was seen repeatedly, ten times or more. The chain recombines TRBV30 with TRBJ2-1, with D possibly being TRBD2 (7 bases). The CDR3 length is 14 residues. Trimming removed 5 bases from V and 4 bases from J, with 15 bases in between. The V gene's germline CDR1 is GTSNPN and CDR2 SVGIG (reference sequence). Here the CDR3 DNA reads TGTGCCTGGGCGCCTAGGGGGGGTTACAATGAGCAGTTCTTC. It specifies CAWAPRGGYNEQFF.

This clonotype was found many times. The CDR3 DNA reads TGTGCCAGCAGGAGGGTATCCTACGAGCAGTACTTC. It translates to CASRRVSYEQYF. The chain carries TRBV2 and TRBJ2-7; D might be TRBD2 (5 bases). The germline CDR1 and CDR2 sequences are SNHLY and FYNNEI. Trimming stripped 6 bases from V and 1 base from J, with 7 bases between. The CDR3 is 12 residues long.

This clonotype came up a few times. V is TRBV20-1 and J is TRBJ2-3; no clear D. The germline gives CDR1 DFQATT, CDR2 SNEGSKA (reference sequence). This CDR3 contains 11 residues. V was clipped by 5 bases and J by 8 bases, with 11 bases between them. This CDR3 is CSAFVVGTQYF. CDR3 bases: TGCAGTGCTTTCGTTGTTGGTACGCAGTATTTT.

This chain connects TRBV3-1 to TRBJ2-1; 11 bases align to TRBD2. The CDR3 loop spans 14 amino acids. CDR1 is LGHDT and CDR2 is YNNKEL in the germline V gene (reference sequence). Losses at the gene ends were 9 bases for V and 8 bases for J; bases not matched to a gene: 9. CDR3: CASLLAGVSDEQFF. The CDR3 nucleotides read TGTGCCAGTCTACTAGCGGGAGTTAGTGATGAGCAGTTCTTC.

A few counts support this clonotype. Since a much larger clone is just one base distant, this may be a read error. The J gene is TRBJ1-6, the V gene TRBV5-1; 10 bases map to TRBD1. The V gene's germline CDR1 is SGHRS and CDR2 YFSETQ. This CDR3 region has 14 residues. The DNA of the CDR3 is TGCGCCTGCAGCTGGGACAGGGGTAATTCACCCCTCCACTTT. Translation: CACSWDRGNSPLHF. Filled out from reference TRBV5-1 and TRBJ1-6, the complete variable domain reads KAGVTQTPRYLIKTRGQQVTLSCSPISGHRSVSWYQQTPGQGLQFLFEYFSETQRNKGNFPGRFSGRQFSNSRSEMNVSTLELGDSALYLCACSWDRGNSPLHFGNGTRLTVT.

This sequence joins TRBV6-2 or TRBV6-3 and TRBJ2-3, with D unclear. Germline CDR1 and CDR2: MNHEY and SVGEGT. This CDR3 region has 12 residues. V lost 2 bases, J lost 4 bases, and 4 bases lay in between. DNA of the CDR3: TGTGCCAGCAGTTACACTCCAGATACGCAGTATTTT. This gives the protein CASSYTPDTQYF.

This clonotype came up many times. V and J are TRBV7-9 and TRBJ1-4, with D unclear. Trimming removed 5 bases from V and 0 bases from J, with 7 bases in between. The germline CDR1 and CDR2 sequences are SEHNR and FQNEAQ (reference sequence). The CDR3 has 14 amino acids. CDR3 sequence: CASSVRSTNEKLFF. DNA for the CDR3: TGTGCCAGCAGCGTCAGATCAACTAATGAAAAACTGTTTTTT.

This clonotype was seen many times. V usage is TRBV18 and J usage is TRBJ1-1; maybe TRBD1 (6 bases). CDR1 KGHSH and CDR2 LQKENI come from the germline V gene. This CDR3 contains 14 residues. V lost 3 bases, J lost 2 bases, and 10 bases lay in between. CDR3 amino acids: CASSPTGDNTEAFF. CDR3 nucleotide sequence: TGTGCCAGCTCACCGACAGGAGATAACACTGAAGCTTTCTTT.

The table lists this clonotype with many counts. The V gene is TRBV6-1, the J gene TRBJ2-3, with 7 bases identical to TRBD2. The CDR3 is made up of 13 amino acids. Germline CDR1 is MNHNS and CDR2 is SASEGT. The ends lost 7 bases at V and 6 bases at J; junction bases unmatched: 7. DNA of the CDR3: TGTGCCAGCAAGGTTGGGGGAGGGGATACGCAGTATTTT. Its protein product is CASKVGGGDTQYF.

This clonotype was observed many times. The V and J genes are TRBV28 and TRBJ2-7; TRBD2 aligns across 8 bases. This CDR3 is built from 15 residues. Per germline, CDR1 MDHEN and CDR2 SYDVKM. J was trimmed by 1 base and V by 6 bases; bases with no gene match: 8. CDR3 residues: CASRSVTSGSYEQYF. CDR3 coding DNA: TGTGCCAGCAGGTCGGTCACTAGCGGATCCTACGAGCAGTACTTC.

Ten or more counts support this clonotype. The chain recombines TRBV3-1 with TRBJ2-7; maybe TRBD2 (5 bases). This CDR3 is 15 amino acids long. Trimming cost V 7 bases and J 7 bases, with 23 bases left between them. Germline V lookup: CDR1 LGHDT, CDR2 YNNKEL (reference sequence). The CDR3 protein is CASIKRAKAPREQYF. The CDR3 DNA sequence: TGTGCCAGCATCAAGAGGGCTAAAGCGCCTCGGGAGCAGTACTTC.

This clonotype was recorded many times. The J gene is TRBJ2-5, the V gene TRBV12-3 or TRBV12-4; 14 nucleotides match TRBD2. Losses at the gene ends were 4 bases for V and 5 bases for J; bases not matched to a gene: 6. This CDR3 contains 16 residues. The chain's CDR3 is CASSSGTSGSHETQYF. The CDR3 region has the DNA TGTGCCAGCAGTTCCGGGACTAGCGGGAGTCATGAGACCCAGTACTTC.

The chain links TRBV7-3 to TRBJ1-2; D unresolved. The CDR3 is 16 amino acids. Germline values: CDR1 SGHTA, CDR2 FQGTGA. Trimming removed 2 bases from V and 1 base from J, with 14 bases in between. This chain's CDR3 is CASSLGSVKINYGYTF. The CDR3 nucleotides read TGTGCCAGCAGCTTAGGGTCAGTGAAAATTAACTATGGCTACACCTTC.

This clonotype is labeled medium-sized. The V gene is TRBV6-1, the J gene TRBJ2-2, with TRBD2 as a possible D gene (5 bases). CDR1 is MNHNS and CDR2 is SASEGT in the germline V gene. CDR3 length: 14 residues. Trimming took 6 bases from V and 3 from J, leaving 11 bases between them. CDR3 sequence (DNA): TGTGCCAGCAGGAACGACTACTACACCGGGGAGCTGTTTTTT. Amino acid sequence: CASRNDYYTGELFF.

This clonotype has ten or more counts. The gene calls are TRBV10-2 and TRBJ2-1; TRBD1 is a possible D gene (5 bases). The V end was cut by 4 bases, the J end by 1 base, with 14 bases between. Germline CDR1 reads WSHSY; CDR2 reads SAAADI. The CDR3 contains 16 residues. CDR3 nucleotides: TGCGCCAGCAGTGTTTTTTTAGGGGATTCCTACAATGAGCAGTTCTTC. Protein sequence: CASSVFLGDSYNEQFF.

This clonotype showed up many times. The chain carries TRBV29-1 and TRBJ2-1; TRBD2 matches 7 bases. This CDR3 spans 13 amino acids. The V gene end was trimmed by 5 bases and the J gene end by 7 bases; junction bases not matched to a gene: 8. Per the germline V gene, CDR1 is SQVTM and CDR2 is ANQGSEA. CDR3 in amino acids: CSVPPGLGNEQFF. CDR3 bases: TGCAGCGTTCCGCCCGGACTAGGTAATGAGCAGTTCTTC.

With respect to this clonotype: A much bigger clone sits one base away, suggesting this may be a read error. V is TRBV7-7 and J is TRBJ2-2; maybe TRBD2 (6 bases). CDR1 and CDR2 (germline): SSHAT, FNYEAQ (reference sequence). The CDR3 loop spans 16 amino acids. CDR3 in DNA: TGTGCTGGCAGCCCCCGCGGAGCGGGCTCCACCGGGGAGCTGTTTTTT. As protein: CAGSPRGAGSTGELFF.